This TCR beta chain appears in the sequencing data of a study of OX40 agonist ivuxolimab in advanced cancers. Per the germline V gene, CDR1 is SNHLY and CDR2 is FYNNEI. V lost 8 bases to trimming and J lost 6 bases, with 7 bases between them. This CDR3 has 10 amino acids. Libraries were prepared by immunoSEQ multiplex PCR; TCRdb keeps only in-frame clonotypes and omits some of them. The table records approximately 49,000 clones, about 85% of them present only once. The cohort excluded patients with autoimmune disease history or systemic immunosuppression. Samples of blood were obtained at baseline, on cycle 4 day 1, and on cycle 7 day 1.

Sequenced here: CD4+ or CD8+ T cells sorted from blood, sampled in a trial of the OX40 agonist ivuxolimab. This clonotype was sampled from an adult with an advanced solid tumor such as melanoma, head and neck, liver or kidney cancer. The chain is built from TRBV2 and TRBJ2-5; the D is unclear. CDR3 residues: CASRVKTQYF. The CDR3 bases are TGTGCCAGCCGGGTGAAGACCCAGTACTTC.